These 26 T cell receptor beta chains came from one sample sequenced in a study of cytomegalovirus exposure and HLA in healthy donors. PCR amplification relied on 60 Vbeta primers (plus 13 Jbeta primers). Method: immunoSEQ multiplex PCR; TCRdb's copy keeps in-frame clones and lacks some. Altogether around 160,000 clones are present, around 75% being singletons, with the ten largest covering around 4.7%. The sample taken for sequencing was PBMCs. The receptors stem from a male donor in good health and CMV-seronegative.

This clone appeared a single time. The chain recombines TRBV7-2 with TRBJ2-3; D ambiguous. CDR1 is SGHTA and CDR2 is FQGNSA in the germline V gene. The CDR3 sequence is 12 residues long. V was clipped by 3 bases and J by 3 bases, with 4 bases between them. The CDR3 reads CASSFSTDTQYF. The CDR3 region has the DNA TGTGCCAGCAGCTTTTCAACAGATACGCAGTATTTT. Using reference TRBV7-2 and TRBJ2-3 for the parts outside the CDR3, the full variable domain is GAGVSQSPSNKVTEKGKDVELRCDPISGHTALYWYRQSLGQGLEFLIYFQGNSAPDKSGLPSDRFSAERTGGSVSTLTIQRTQQEDSAVYLCASSFSTDTQYFGPGTRLTVL.

The rearrangement links TRBV6-1 to TRBJ2-7; D may be TRBD2 (5 bases). The V and J ends lost 2 bases and 7 bases respectively, with 12 bases between them. In germline, CDR1 is MNHNS, CDR2 SASEGT. This CDR3 is built from 13 residues. CDR3 sequence (DNA): TGTGCCAGCAGTGAAATAGGGTGGAGGGAGCAGTACTTC. It codes for CASSEIGWREQYF.

This clone was seen more than once but under ten times. The chain recombines TRBV6-1 with TRBJ2-1, with D perhaps matching TRBD2 (5 bases). The ends were cut back, 2 bases at V and 7 bases at J, with 9 bases in the middle. Per germline, CDR1 MNHNS and CDR2 SASEGT. There are 13 residues in the CDR3. CDR3 in DNA: TGTGCCAGCAGTGAAACGAGGAGGAATGAGCAGTTCTTC. It codes for CASSETRRNEQFF.

The chain uses TRBV5-1 and TRBJ2-4; a weak D match, TRBD1 (5 bases). In germline, CDR1 is SGHRS, CDR2 YFSETQ. CDR3 length equals 14 residues. V gave up 5 bases and J gave up 3 bases, with 12 bases separating them. The CDR3: CASSFDSFKNIQYF. The CDR3 DNA sequence: TGCGCCAGCAGTTTTGACAGCTTCAAAAACATTCAGTACTTC.

CDR3 amino acids: CASSAYRDNSPLHF. The CDR3 bases are TGTGCCAGCAGCGCGTACAGGGACAATTCACCCCTCCACTTT. V gene TRBV25-1 combines with J gene TRBJ1-6; maybe TRBD1 (6 bases). The CDR3 length is 14 residues. V lost 6 bases to trimming and J lost 7 bases, with 13 bases between them. Germline loops: CDR1 MGHDK, CDR2 SYGVNS.

V usage is TRBV9 and J usage is TRBJ1-1; no firm D call. Trimming pared 4 bases from V and 0 bases from J, leaving 13 bases between. Germline loops: CDR1 SGDLS, CDR2 YYNGEE. CDR3 length equals 15 residues. CDR3 residues: CASSPVPGLNTEAFF. As DNA, the CDR3 is TGTGCCAGCAGCCCAGTCCCCGGGTTGAACACTGAAGCTTTCTTT.

As concerns this clone: A junction end diverges from the germline sequence, so it may reflect a read error. The sample holds other DNA sequences that translate to the same CDR3. The J gene is TRBJ2-7, the V gene TRBV19; D perhaps matches TRBD2 (5 bases). The CDR3 has 16 residues. Germline assignment: CDR1 LNHDA and CDR2 SQIVND (reference sequence). The CDR3 protein is CASRRDSAAPSYEQYF. The CDR3 DNA reads TGCGCCAGTAGACGAGATTCAGCGGCACCCTCCTACGAGCAGTACTTC. The full variable domain, in which reference TRBV19 and TRBJ2-7 provide the parts outside the CDR3, is DGGITQSPKYLFRKEGQNVTLSCEQNLNHDAMYWYRQDPGQGLRLIYYSQIVNDFQKGDIAEGYSVSREKKESFPLTVTSAQKNPTAFYLCASRRDSAAPSYEQYFGPGTRLTVT.

The CDR3 nucleotides read TGTGCCAGCACCGATGCCGGGGGAGGCACCGGGGAGCTGTTTTTT. As protein: CASTDAGGGTGELFF. The chain recombines TRBV2 with TRBJ2-2; the D gene is possibly TRBD2 (6 bases). V gave up 7 bases and J gave up 4 bases, with 16 bases separating them. CDR3 length equals 15 residues. Germline V gene lookup returns CDR1 SNHLY and CDR2 FYNNEI.

A single count supports this clone. The V call is TRBV7-9, the J call TRBJ2-3, with 9 bases identical to TRBD1. This CDR3 has 17 amino acids. With V trimmed by 1 base and J by 3 bases, 8 bases remained unmatched. Germline values: CDR1 SEHNR, CDR2 FQNEAQ (reference sequence). CDR3: CASSLVLGQGMTDTQYF. In DNA form, the CDR3 reads TGTGCCAGCAGCTTAGTCCTCGGACAGGGGATGACAGATACGCAGTATTTT. Complete variable domain (other parts from reference TRBV7-9 and TRBJ2-3): DTGVSQNPRHKITKRGQNVTFRCDPISEHNRLYWYRQTLGQGPEFLTYFQNEAQLEKSRLLSDRFSAERPKGSFSTLEIQRTEQGDSAMYLCASSLVLGQGMTDTQYFGPGTRLTVL.

The chain combines TRBV6-6 with TRBJ1-2; D is possibly TRBD1 (5 bases). V lost 2 bases and J lost 7, with 8 bases in between. The CDR3 extends over 12 amino acids. CDR1 is MNHNY and CDR2 is SVGAGI in the germline V gene (reference sequence). The DNA of the CDR3 is TGTGCCAGCAGTTACGCCACAGGTGGCTACACCTTC. Protein product: CASSYATGGYTF.

The chain carries TRBV6-1 and TRBJ1-5; perhaps TRBD1 as D (6 bases). Germline V CDR1 and CDR2: MNHNS, SASEGT. Trimming removed 4 bases from V and 5 bases from J, with 9 bases in between. This CDR3 contains 13 residues. CDR3 residues: CASSVTGYQPQHF. The CDR3 DNA sequence: TGTGCCAGCAGTGTAACAGGGTATCAGCCCCAGCATTTT.

The chain recombines TRBV13 with TRBJ2-1, with a weak D call TRBD2 (6 bases). Trimming cost V 1 base and J 4 bases, with 20 bases left between them. This CDR3 has 18 amino acids. Germline CDR1 is PRHDT and CDR2 is FYEKMQ (reference sequence). This chain's CDR3 is CASSLEPYGGMTYNEQFF. CDR3 DNA sequence: TGTGCCAGCAGCTTAGAGCCCTATGGGGGGATGACGTACAATGAGCAGTTCTTC.

The chain combines TRBV6-5 with TRBJ2-1; 13 bases align to TRBD2. Trimming cost V 2 bases and J 7 bases; bases outside gene matches: 5. Germline CDR1 reads MNHEY; CDR2 reads SVGAGI. The CDR3 length is 16 residues. CDR3 nucleotides: TGTGCCAGCAGTTACCGAGGGACTAGCGGGATAAATGAGCAGTTCTTC. As protein: CASSYRGTSGINEQFF.

CDR3 DNA sequence: TGCAGCGTTAGTAGGACAGGGGTCTGCGGCTACACCTTC. It specifies CSVSRTGVCGYTF. The chain has TRBV29-1 and TRBJ1-2; 9 bases agree with TRBD1. Germline CDR1 is SQVTM and CDR2 is ANQGSEA. V was clipped by 5 bases and J by 8 bases; unmatched bases: 9. There are 13 residues in the CDR3.

On this clone: The junction departs from the called germline gene at one end, perhaps through a read error. This chain links TRBV4-3 with TRBJ1-2; D not resolved. In germline, CDR1 is LGHNA, CDR2 YSLEER. CDR3 length: 15 residues. The CDR3 spells CAGSQERYSRYGYTF. In DNA, the CDR3 is TGCGCCGGCAGCCAAGAAAGGTACAGTCGGTATGGCTACACCTTC.

V and J are TRBV6-5 and TRBJ1-1; D call uncertain. Germline CDR1 and CDR2: MNHEY and SVGAGI. The CDR3 is 13 residues long. V was clipped by 1 base and J by 4 bases, with 7 bases between them. This CDR3 is CASSYYRGTEAFF. In nucleotides, the CDR3 is TGTGCCAGCAGTTACTACCGGGGCACTGAAGCTTTCTTT.

This clone was picked up a small number of times. The gene calls are TRBV5-1 and TRBJ2-2; 7 nucleotides align to TRBD1. Looked up from germline, CDR1 is SGHRS and CDR2 is YFSETQ. Trimming at V came to 2 bases and at J to 4 bases, leaving 2 bases not matched to a gene. The CDR3 has 14 residues. CDR3 sequence reads: CASSLRTGTGELFF. CDR3 coding DNA: TGCGCCAGCAGCTTAAGGACAGGCACCGGGGAGCTGTTTTTT. Full variable domain (rest looked up from reference TRBV5-1 and TRBJ2-2): KAGVTQTPRYLIKTRGQQVTLSCSPISGHRSVSWYQQTPGQGLQFLFEYFSETQRNKGNFPGRFSGRQFSNSRSEMNVSTLELGDSALYLCASSLRTGTGELFFGEGSRLTVL.

In this sample, this clone turned up a few times. The chain couples TRBV4-2 to TRBJ2-1; 8 bases align to TRBD2. The CDR3 runs to 15 residues. Trimming at V came to 3 bases and at J to 7 bases, leaving 8 bases not matched to a gene. The germline V gene has CDR1 LGHNA and CDR2 YNFKEQ. For the CDR3, the DNA is TGTGCCAGCAGCCATGGCGGGGGGTCTAGTAATGAGCAGTTCTTC. Its protein is CASSHGGGSSNEQFF.

This chain joins TRBV6-4 and TRBJ2-1; 10 nucleotides line up with TRBD2. V lost 0 bases, J lost 5 bases, and 1 base stayed unmatched. This CDR3 has 15 amino acids. Germline V gene sequence: CDR1 MRHNA, CDR2 SNTAGT. The CDR3 here is CASSDSTSGHNEQFF. DNA of the CDR3: TGTGCCAGCAGTGACTCGACTAGCGGGCACAATGAGCAGTTCTTC.

This clone showed up just once. The rearrangement joins TRBV23-1 to TRBJ2-5; possible D gene TRBD2, 5 bases. TRBV23-1 is an ORF for which the function is uncertain. The V end was cut by 0 bases, the J end by 5 bases, with 10 bases between. The CDR3 is 14 amino acids. CDR3 DNA sequence: TGCGCCAGCAGTCAATCGGTAGCGAGGGAGACCCAGTACTTC. Residues: CASSQSVARETQYF.

V gene TRBV2 combines with J gene TRBJ1-1, with D uncertain. Germline V gene sequence: CDR1 SNHLY, CDR2 FYNNEI. Trimming stripped 2 bases from V and 0 bases from J, with 7 bases between. The CDR3 runs 14 residues. CDR3 bases: TGTGCCAGCAGTGAAACAGACATGAACACTGAAGCTTTCTTT. Amino acid sequence: CASSETDMNTEAFF.

For the CDR3, the DNA is TGCGCCAGCAGCTTGGATGGAGGGAGAATCGGCAATCAGCCCCAGCATTTT. Translating it yields CASSLDGGRIGNQPQHF. This chain uses TRBV5-1 with TRBJ1-5; D gene unclear. The CDR3 is 17 amino acids. Germline lookup yields CDR1 SGHRS and CDR2 YFSETQ. Trimming cost V 0 bases and J 2 bases, with 15 bases left between them.

This sequence joins TRBV9 and TRBJ2-3; 9 bases map to TRBD2. The CDR3 consists of 15 residues. With V trimmed by 8 bases and J by 2 bases, 9 bases remained unmatched. In germline, CDR1 is SGDLS, CDR2 YYNGEE. CDR3 DNA: TGTGCCAGTTCCGGGACTAGCTATTCCACAGATACGCAGTATTTT. Translated: CASSGTSYSTDTQYF. Based on the CDR3 plus reference TRBV9 and TRBJ2-3, the full variable domain is DSGVTQTPKHLITATGQRVTLRCSPRSGDLSVYWYQQSLDQGLQFLIQYYNGEERAKGNILERFSAQQFPDLHSELNLSSLELGDSALYFCASSGTSYSTDTQYFGPGTRLTVL.

Of note for this clone: Germline is not matched at one junction end, which may reflect a read error. The V and J genes are TRBV30 and TRBJ1-5; tentatively, D is TRBD1 (5 bases). The CDR3 totals 14 residues. CDR1 and CDR2 from the germline V gene are GTSNPN and SVGIG (reference sequence). CDR3 nucleotides: TGTACCTGGAATCCGGGACTTTTGAATCAGCCCCAGCATTTT. Translating it yields CTWNPGLLNQPQHF. Based on the CDR3 plus reference TRBV30 and TRBJ1-5, the full variable domain is SQTIHQWPATLVQPVGSPLSLECTVEGTSNPNLYWYRQAAGRGLQLLFYSVGIGQISSEVPQNLSASRPQDRQFILSSKKLLLSDSGFYLCTWNPGLLNQPQHFGDGTRLSIL.

The rearrangement links TRBV2 to TRBJ2-3; 9 nucleotides match TRBD2. The CDR3 has 16 residues. Trimming removed 6 bases from V and 1 base from J; junction bases left unmatched: 8. Per the germline V gene, CDR1 is SNHLY and CDR2 is FYNNEI. The CDR3 region is CASSLGPSGGTDTQYF. DNA of the CDR3: TGTGCCAGCAGCCTGGGCCCTAGCGGGGGCACAGATACGCAGTATTTT.

This clone was seen only once. The chain recombines TRBV11-2 with TRBJ2-2, with a tentative D call TRBD2 (5 bases). The CDR3 runs to 14 residues. Trimming removed 4 bases at V and 3 bases at J, with 9 bases between. The germline V gene encodes CDR1 SGHAT and CDR2 FQNNGV. The CDR3 DNA reads TGTGCCAGCAGCTCAACTAGAGACACCGGGGAGCTGTTTTTT. Translated: CASSSTRDTGELFF.